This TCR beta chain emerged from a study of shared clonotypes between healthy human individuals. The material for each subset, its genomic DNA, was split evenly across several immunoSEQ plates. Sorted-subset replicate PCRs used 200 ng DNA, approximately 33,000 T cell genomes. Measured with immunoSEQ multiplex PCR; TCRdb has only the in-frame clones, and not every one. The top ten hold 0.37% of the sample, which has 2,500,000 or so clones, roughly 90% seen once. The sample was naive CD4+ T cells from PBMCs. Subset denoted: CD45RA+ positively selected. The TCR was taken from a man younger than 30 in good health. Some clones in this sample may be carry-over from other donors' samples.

The DNA of the CDR3 is TGTGCCGGGCCGGGACGGGCCTCCGGGGAGCTGTTTTTT. Its translation: CAGPGRASGELFF. The chain joins TRBV30 to TRBJ2-2, with D possibly called TRBD1 or TRBD2 (5 bases each). V lost 8 bases to trimming and J lost 6 bases, with 16 bases between them. Germline V gene lookup returns CDR1 GTSNPN and CDR2 SVGIG (reference sequence). The CDR3 contains 13 residues.